This is a list of T cell receptor beta chains from one sample in a study of T cell responses to AZD1222 COVID-19 vaccine. This table comes from immunoSEQ multiplex PCR, and its TCRdb copy is limited to in-frame clones, with some not included. The table records 90,000 to 150,000 clones, 86% of them present only once. The sample was peripheral blood, taken 28 days after the second AZD1222 dose. The source of these receptors is an adult who received the AZD1222 COVID-19 vaccine. CDR3s include the opening cysteine and the closing phenylalanine or tryptophan. D genes are given only for firm matches. A row's size may be missing; if present it is once, few, many or a size class.

TRBV2	TRBJ1-5	-	-	TGTGCCAGCAGTGCTGGCCAGATCAATCAGCCCCAGCATTTT	CASSAGQINQPQHF
TRBV18	TRBJ1-4	-	TRBD1	TGTGCCAGCTCACCACAGGGGGCTGATGAAAAACTGTTTTTT	CASSPQGADEKLFF
TRBV19	TRBJ2-2	-	TRBD2	TGTGCCAGTAGGTCTCTCTCAAGCGGGATCTCCAACACCGGGGAGCTGTTTTTT	CASRSLSSGISNTGELFF
TRBV7-9	TRBJ1-2	-	-	TGTGCCAGCAGCTCCTCGACAGCGACAGGAAACTATGGCTACACCTTC	CASSSSTATGNYGYTF
TRBV28	TRBJ2-5	-	-	TGTGCCAGCAGCCACTCTCCGGGACTGGGGAGCTTAGGGGAGACCCAGTACTTC	CASSHSPGLGSLGETQYF
TRBV2	TRBJ1-3	few	-	TGTGCCAGCAGCCGACACAGCTCTGGAAACACCATATATTTT	CASSRHSSGNTIYF
TRBV4-1	TRBJ2-7	-	TRBD2	TGCGCCAGCAGTCGTAGCGGGGCAAGCTCCTACGAGCAGTACTTC	CASSRSGASSYEQYF
TRBV7-7	TRBJ2-1	-	TRBD2	TGTGCCAGCAGCCGGGCGGGGGTCAGCTCCTACAATGAGCAGTTCTTC	CASSRAGVSSYNEQFF
TRBV10-2	TRBJ1-5	-	-	TGCGCCAGCAGCACGGGGAATCAGCCCCAGCATTTT	CASSTGNQPQHF
TRBV19	TRBJ1-2	few	-	TGTGCCAGTAGTCCAACACCTGTCGGGGGCCATGGCTACACCTTC	CASSPTPVGGHGYTF
TRBV7-9	TRBJ1-2	-	-	TGTGCCAGCAGCCCCCGTGGCGTCTATGGCTACACCTTC	CASSPRGVYGYTF
TRBV19	TRBJ2-7	-	-	TGTGCCAGTAGTTGGGACAATAGGGAAGAGCAGTACTTC	CASSWDNREEQYF
TRBV2	TRBJ2-3	-	-	TGTGCCAGCCAAGGGGGGTTAGCAGGAGATACGCAGTATTTT	CASQGGLAGDTQYF
TRBV6-1	TRBJ2-7	-	-	TGTGCCAGCAGTGAAGGTGGTTACGAGCAGTACTTC	CASSEGGYEQYF
TRBV28	TRBJ2-7	-	TRBD2	TGTGCCAGCAGGTTGACTAGCGGGATGGGGGAGCAGTACTTC	CASRLTSGMGEQYF
TRBV27	TRBJ1-5	once	-	TGTGCCAGCAGTTTCTGGGAGGGTCAGCCCCAGCATTTT	CASSFWEGQPQHF
TRBV29-1	TRBJ2-6	-	-	TGCAGCGCCGCCACAGACTCTGGGGCCAACGTCCTGACTTTC	CSAATDSGANVLTF
TRBV6-5	TRBJ2-1	once	-	TGTGCCAGCAAACCGGGACCCGCACTAGGGAATGAGCAGTTCTTC	CASKPGPALGNEQFF
TRBV9	TRBJ1-4	-	-	TGTGCCAGCAGCGTTGTACGGGACGGGAATGAAAAACTGTTTTTT	CASSVVRDGNEKLFF
TRBV5-6	TRBJ1-5	-	-	TGTGCCAGCAGGTCCTACCAGCCCCAGCATTTT	CASRSYQPQHF
TRBV9	TRBJ1-4	-	TRBD1	TGTGCCAGCAGCCCGGGACAGGGTGATGAAAAACTGTTTTTT	CASSPGQGDEKLFF
TRBV5-8	TRBJ2-7	-	-	TGTGCCAGCAGCTTGTTCTACGGCGTAGACGCCTACGAGCAGTACTTC	CASSLFYGVDAYEQYF
TRBV7-9	TRBJ2-7	once	-	TGTGCCAGCAGCTTACGTGGAGGGTCCTACGAGCAGTACTTC	CASSLRGGSYEQYF
TRBV27	TRBJ1-4	-	TRBD1	TGTGCCAGCAGTTCCTTACTACCAGGGGGAAGGTCTGGGGAAAAACTGTTTTTT	CASSSLLPGGRSGEKLFF
TRBV6-4	TRBJ2-7	-	TRBD2	TGTGCCAGCAGTGAAGAGCGGGAGTCCCACGAGCAGTACTTC	CASSEERESHEQYF
TRBV6-5	TRBJ2-3	-	TRBD1	TGTGCCAGCACCGGACAGGGCACAGATACGCAGTATTTT	CASTGQGTDTQYF
TRBV27	TRBJ1-6	-	-	TGTGCCAGCAGTTGGGCGGGAAATTCACCCCTCCACTTT	CASSWAGNSPLHF
TRBV10-3	TRBJ1-1	once	-	TGTGCCATCAGTGAGTCTTTGGCAGACACTGAAGCTTTCTTT	CAISESLADTEAFF
TRBV9	TRBJ2-3	-	-	TGTGCCAGCAGCCCCTTTACGGGACCAGATACGCAGTATTTT	CASSPFTGPDTQYF
TRBV27	TRBJ2-7	-	-	TGTGCCAGCAGCACCGGGAAACAGGGCTCACTCTTACCCTACGAGCAGTACTTC	CASSTGKQGSLLPYEQYF
TRBV30	TRBJ1-2	few	TRBD1	TGTGCCTGGAGTGAATGGACAGGGGGCATCGACTACACCTTC	CAWSEWTGGIDYTF
TRBV24-1	TRBJ2-7	-	-	TGTGCCACCAGTGATTACCCTGCCAGCCACGAGCAGTACTTC	CATSDYPASHEQYF
TRBV4-3	TRBJ2-1	-	-	TGCGCCAGCAGCCAAGTGGCCAATTACAATGAGCAGTTCTTC	CASSQVANYNEQFF
TRBV5-1	TRBJ2-3	-	-	TGCGCCAGCAGTATCGGTGGGATTAGAGATACGCAGTATTTT	CASSIGGIRDTQYF
TRBV27	TRBJ1-5	-	-	TGTGCCAGCAGTTCGGGGGGCAATCAGCCCCAGCATTTT	CASSSGGNQPQHF
TRBV20-1	TRBJ2-1	-	TRBD2	TGCAGTGCTAGTCGCGGGGGAAGCTCCTACAATGAGCAGTTCTTC	CSASRGGSSYNEQFF
TRBV5-1	TRBJ2-1	-	-	TGCGCCAGCAGCTTAAATAGCAATGAGCAGTTCTTC	CASSLNSNEQFF
TRBV3-1/TRBV3-2	TRBJ1-1	-	-	TGTGCCAGCAGCCAAATGGACAGCGGAGCTTTCTTT	CASSQMDSGAFF
TRBV5-5	TRBJ1-1	few	-	TGTGCCAGCAGCATCACAGGGAACACTGAAGCTTTCTTT	CASSITGNTEAFF
TRBV19	TRBJ1-4	-	-	TGTGCCAGTAGTAGACGGACAGTTACCAATGAAAAACTGTTTTTT	CASSRRTVTNEKLFF
TRBV24-1	TRBJ2-5	-	-	TGTGCCACCAGTGGTACGAACCGGGAGACCCAGTACTTC	CATSGTNRETQYF
TRBV9	TRBJ1-1	-	TRBD1	TGTGCCAGCAGCTCGGACAGGGTCACTGAAGCTTTCTTT	CASSSDRVTEAFF
TRBV9	TRBJ1-3	-	-	TGTGCCAGCAGCTCCCCGTCACAGGGTTACTCTGGAAACACCATATATTTT	CASSSPSQGYSGNTIYF
TRBV27	TRBJ1-2	-	-	TGTGCCAGCAGTTTAAAAATCGGGTCAGTAAACTATGGCTACACCTTC	CASSLKIGSVNYGYTF